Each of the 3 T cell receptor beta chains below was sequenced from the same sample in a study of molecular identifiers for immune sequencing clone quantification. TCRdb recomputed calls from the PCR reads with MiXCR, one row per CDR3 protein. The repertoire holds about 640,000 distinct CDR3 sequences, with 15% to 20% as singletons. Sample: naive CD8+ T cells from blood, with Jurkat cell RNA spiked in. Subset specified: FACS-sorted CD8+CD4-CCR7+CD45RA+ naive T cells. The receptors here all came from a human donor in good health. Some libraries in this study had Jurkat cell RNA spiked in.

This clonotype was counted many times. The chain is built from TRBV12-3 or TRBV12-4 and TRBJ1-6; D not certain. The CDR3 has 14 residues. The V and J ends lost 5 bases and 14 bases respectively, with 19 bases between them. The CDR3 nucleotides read TGTGCCAGCAGTCCGGACGGGCCCCGGGAGGCCCTCCACTTT. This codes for CASSPDGPREALHF.

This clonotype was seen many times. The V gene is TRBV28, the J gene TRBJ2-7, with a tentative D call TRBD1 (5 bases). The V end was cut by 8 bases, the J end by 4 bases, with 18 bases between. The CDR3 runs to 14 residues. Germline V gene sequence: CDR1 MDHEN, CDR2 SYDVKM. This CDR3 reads CASLPDTEKYEQYF. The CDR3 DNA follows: TGTGCCAGCCTCCCGGACACGGAAAAATACGAGCAGTACTTC.

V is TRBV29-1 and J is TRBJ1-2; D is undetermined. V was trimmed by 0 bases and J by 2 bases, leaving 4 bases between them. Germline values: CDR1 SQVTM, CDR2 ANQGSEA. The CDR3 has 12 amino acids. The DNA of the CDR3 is TGCAGCGTTGAAGAACACAACTATGGCTACACCTTC. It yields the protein CSVEEHNYGYTF.